One sample yielded the 27 T cell receptor beta chains listed below, sequenced in a study of T-cell memory formation after mild COVID-19. TCRdb processed the 5' RACE reads anew with MiXCR; each CDR3 protein has one entry. Here the sample spans 250,000 to 300,000 distinct CDR3 sequences, roughly 8% being singletons. Specimen: PBMCs or a T cell subset sorted from them (not recorded which). The receptors were gathered from a man aged 18 to 30 who had mild COVID-19 (a few samples of this study predate the infection). Cell type and time point are not known.

This clonotype was seen repeatedly, ten times or more. This chain joins TRBV14 and TRBJ2-2; 7 positions match TRBD2. The CDR3 spans 16 residues. Losses at the gene ends were 4 bases for V and 3 bases for J; bases not matched to a gene: 8. Germline CDR1 and CDR2: SGHDN and FVKESK. The DNA of the CDR3 is TGTGCCAGCAGCCCGCGCGGGGGAGGACACACCGGGGAGCTGTTTTTT. It translates to CASSPRGGGHTGELFF.

This clonotype was seen only a few times. The V call is TRBV6-2 or TRBV6-3, the J call TRBJ1-5, with D uncertain. The CDR3 is 12 residues long. V was cut by 4 bases and J by 10 bases, with 11 bases left in between. Germline V gives CDR1 MNHEY, CDR2 SVGEGT. Written as DNA, the CDR3 is TGTGCCAGCAGTTTTGGACCCGAACCCCAGCATTTT. Amino acid sequence: CASSFGPEPQHF.

This clonotype was detected once. A much larger clone lies one base from this, so it may be a read error. The chain has TRBV10-3 and TRBJ1-5, with a possible D match to TRBD1 (5 bases). Germline loops: CDR1 ENHRY, CDR2 SYGVKD. This CDR3 is 14 amino acids long. CDR3 DNA: TGTGCCATCAGTCAGGGAGCTACCGGTCAGCCCAAGCATTTT. It specifies CAISQGATGQPKHF.

The chain combines TRBV5-5 with TRBJ1-1, with no clear D. This CDR3 has 14 residues. Trimming stripped 4 bases from V and 2 bases from J, with 12 bases between. Germline CDR1 is SGHKS and CDR2 is YYEKEE (reference sequence). In nucleotides, the CDR3 is TGTGCCAGCAGCCCTCAGCCCGTAAACACTGAAGCTTTCTTT. Protein: CASSPQPVNTEAFF.

The chain has TRBV5-5 and TRBJ1-5; D gene unclear. Germline CDR1 and CDR2: SGHKS and YYEKEE (reference sequence). This CDR3 region has 15 residues. Trimming took off 4 bases at V and 0 bases at J, with 11 bases between the two ends. The CDR3 spells CASSAGVISNQPQHF. The CDR3 DNA reads as TGTGCCAGCAGCGCGGGAGTTATTAGCAATCAGCCCCAGCATTTT.

This clonotype has a handful of counts. The chain is built from TRBV4-1 and TRBJ2-1; D perhaps matches TRBD2 (7 bases). Between the trimmed V and J ends, which lost 4 bases and 7 bases, there was a span of 20 bases. This CDR3 region has 16 residues. Germline V gives CDR1 MGHRA, CDR2 YSYEKL. This CDR3 reads CASSLYEGGAGNEQFF. For the CDR3, the DNA is TGCGCCAGCAGCCTCTACGAGGGGGGGGCTGGAAATGAGCAGTTCTTC.

The chain recombines TRBV7-9 with TRBJ1-2, with D unresolved. V was clipped by 6 bases and J by 2 bases, with 10 bases between them. The CDR3 loop spans 13 amino acids. The germline V gene has CDR1 SEHNR and CDR2 FQNEAQ (reference sequence). CDR3 protein: CASRGAENYGYTF. Written as DNA, the CDR3 is TGTGCCAGCAGAGGCGCAGAGAACTATGGCTACACCTTC.

At least ten counts were recorded for this clonotype. The V gene is TRBV20-1, the J gene TRBJ1-5, with a weak D call TRBD1 (5 bases). V was trimmed by 5 bases and J by 7 bases, leaving 15 bases between them. This CDR3 contains 13 residues. Germline values: CDR1 DFQATT, CDR2 SNEGSKA (reference sequence). This chain's CDR3 is CSAGAGGAQPQHF. CDR3 nucleotide sequence: TGCAGTGCTGGGGCGGGGGGAGCCCAGCCCCAGCATTTT.

The rearrangement joins TRBV5-1 to TRBJ2-2; weak D call: TRBD1 (6 bases). Trimming removed 4 bases at V and 5 bases at J, with 15 bases between. Germline V gene data show CDR1 as SGHRS and CDR2 as YFSETQ. This CDR3 is 15 amino acids long. The CDR3 sequence: CASSQTNRETGELFF. Written as DNA, the CDR3 is TGCGCCAGCAGCCAGACTAACAGGGAAACCGGGGAGCTGTTTTTT. Based on the CDR3 plus reference TRBV5-1 and TRBJ2-2, the full variable domain is KAGVTQTPRYLIKTRGQQVTLSCSPISGHRSVSWYQQTPGQGLQFLFEYFSETQRNKGNFPGRFSGRQFSNSRSEMNVSTLELGDSALYLCASSQTNRETGELFFGEGSRLTVL.

This clonotype was detected only a few times. This chain connects TRBV7-2 to TRBJ2-3; 7 nucleotides line up with TRBD2. CDR1 SGHTA and CDR2 FQGNSA come from the germline V gene. This CDR3 is built from 14 residues. Losses at the gene ends were 5 bases for V and 5 bases for J; bases not matched to a gene: 7. CDR3 DNA sequence: TGTGCCAGCAGCCGCAGACTAGCCGGAGATACGCAGTATTTT. Translation gives CASSRRLAGDTQYF. Full variable domain (remainder filled in from reference TRBV7-2 and TRBJ2-3): GAGVSQSPSNKVTEKGKDVELRCDPISGHTALYWYRQSLGQGLEFLIYFQGNSAPDKSGLPSDRFSAERTGGSVSTLTIQRTQQEDSAVYLCASSRRLAGDTQYFGPGTRLTVL.

The table lists this clonotype with a count of one. This rearrangement joins TRBV18 to TRBJ2-1, with TRBD2 matching over 10 bases. This CDR3 is 17 amino acids long. The V and J ends lost 3 bases and 4 bases, in that order; junction bases with no gene match: 9. CDR1 KGHSH and CDR2 LQKENI come from the germline V gene. CDR3 sequence reads: CASSPIPPSGGYNEQFF. CDR3 bases: TGTGCCAGCTCACCCATTCCCCCTAGCGGGGGTTACAATGAGCAGTTCTTC.

Many counts were recorded for this clonotype. The chain joins TRBV20-1 to TRBJ1-2; the D gene is possibly TRBD1 (5 bases). The CDR3 has 13 amino acids. Germline V gene data show CDR1 as DFQATT and CDR2 as SNEGSKA (reference sequence). V was trimmed by 5 bases and J by 6 bases, leaving 16 bases between them. This CDR3 is CSAVRVDINGYTF. In nucleotides, the CDR3 is TGCAGTGCTGTCAGGGTTGACATTAATGGCTACACCTTC.

The rearrangement links TRBV5-1 to TRBJ2-5, with 7 bases that match TRBD1. The germline V gene has CDR1 SGHRS and CDR2 YFSETQ. The CDR3 runs to 14 residues. J was trimmed by 0 bases and V by 4 bases; bases with no gene match: 3. CDR3 amino acids: CASSRRGNQETQYF. In nucleotides, the CDR3 is TGCGCCAGCAGCCGCAGGGGGAACCAAGAGACCCAGTACTTC. Together with reference TRBV5-1 and TRBJ2-5, the CDR3 gives the full variable domain: KAGVTQTPRYLIKTRGQQVTLSCSPISGHRSVSWYQQTPGQGLQFLFEYFSETQRNKGNFPGRFSGRQFSNSRSEMNVSTLELGDSALYLCASSRRGNQETQYFGPGTRLLVL.

This clonotype was counted a few times. The chain recombines TRBV20-1 with TRBJ1-4; 8 nucleotides align to TRBD1. V lost 6 bases and J lost 7; bases outside the gene matches: 10. The germline CDR1 and CDR2 sequences are DFQATT and SNEGSKA (reference sequence). There are 14 residues in the CDR3. The CDR3 nucleotides read TGCAGTGCCGGACAGGGTTTGTCGGGTGAAAAACTGTTTTTT. Amino acid sequence: CSAGQGLSGEKLFF.

This clonotype was detected a few times. The chain combines TRBV15 with TRBJ2-5; D is unresolved. The CDR3 extends over 15 amino acids. Trimming took 0 bases from V and 3 from J, leaving 11 bases between them. Germline CDR1 is LNHNV and CDR2 is YYDKDF (reference sequence). The CDR3 coding sequence is TGTGCCACCAGCAGAGATCAAGGACCCGAAGAGACCCAGTACTTC. Its protein is CATSRDQGPEETQYF.

This clonotype was counted between two and nine times. J is TRBJ1-1 and V is TRBV5-1; D gene uncertain. Trimming cost V 4 bases and J 0 bases, with 7 bases left between them. The CDR3 extends over 13 amino acids. Germline-derived CDR1 and CDR2 are SGHRS and YFSETQ. The CDR3 bases are TGCGCCAGCAGCGACGGCATGAACACTGAAGCTTTCTTT. This encodes CASSDGMNTEAFF. Full variable domain (rest looked up from reference TRBV5-1 and TRBJ1-1): KAGVTQTPRYLIKTRGQQVTLSCSPISGHRSVSWYQQTPGQGLQFLFEYFSETQRNKGNFPGRFSGRQFSNSRSEMNVSTLELGDSALYLCASSDGMNTEAFFGQGTRLTVV.

This clonotype was observed at least ten times. The chain joins TRBV7-9 to TRBJ2-3; the D is unclear. Germline V lookup: CDR1 SEHNR, CDR2 FQNEAQ (reference sequence). Trimming left V 2 bases short and J 4 bases short, with 4 bases between. The CDR3 extends over 12 amino acids. The CDR3 reads CASSLLADTQYF. CDR3 sequence (DNA): TGTGCCAGCAGCTTACTAGCAGATACGCAGTATTTT.

V is TRBV7-2 and J is TRBJ2-7, with D uncertain. V shed 2 bases and J shed 6 bases, with 11 bases lying between them. Looked up from germline, CDR1 is SGHTA and CDR2 is FQGNSA. CDR3 length equals 13 residues. CDR3: CASSLSLGSEQYF. DNA of the CDR3: TGTGCCAGCAGCTTATCCTTGGGGTCCGAGCAGTACTTC.

This clonotype was detected a few times. J is TRBJ2-3 and V is TRBV18; maybe TRBD1 (5 bases). This CDR3 has 15 amino acids. CDR1 is KGHSH, CDR2 LQKENI, per germline. Trimming shortened V by 3 bases and J by 1 base, and 11 bases separated the two germline ends. CDR3 sequence (DNA): TGTGCCAGCTCACCCTCCCTACAGGGCACAGATACGCAGTATTTT. Its protein is CASSPSLQGTDTQYF.

The rearrangement links TRBV6-5 to TRBJ1-2; TRBD1 agrees at 9 bases. Germline trimming cut 5 bases from V and 4 bases from J; bases unmatched to any gene: 11. The CDR3 runs 16 residues. Germline-derived CDR1 and CDR2 are MNHEY and SVGAGI. CDR3 bases: TGTGCCAGCAGTGGAACAGGGGGCGCGAGGCTCTATGGCTACACCTTC. Protein: CASSGTGGARLYGYTF.

Many counts were recorded for this clonotype. This chain joins TRBV5-4 and TRBJ2-3, with unresolved D. Germline CDR1 SGHNT, CDR2 YYREEE (reference sequence). The CDR3 sequence is 15 residues long. V was pared by 0 bases and J by 5 bases, with 13 bases between. CDR3: CASSLAMRWGDTQYF. As DNA, the CDR3 is TGTGCCAGCAGCTTGGCCATGAGGTGGGGAGATACGCAGTATTTT.

The chain recombines TRBV4-1 with TRBJ2-3; the D gene is possibly TRBD2 (6 bases). V lost 2 bases to trimming and J lost 0 bases, with 9 bases between them. The germline V gene encodes CDR1 MGHRA and CDR2 YSYEKL. The CDR3 runs to 15 residues. In nucleotides, the CDR3 is TGCGCCAGCAGCCAACGTAGCGGCAGCACAGATACGCAGTATTTT. Its translation: CASSQRSGSTDTQYF.

This clonotype was observed a few times. The chain carries TRBV13 and TRBJ1-1; D is unresolved. CDR1 and CDR2 from the germline V gene are PRHDT and FYEKMQ (reference sequence). V lost 8 bases to trimming and J lost 4 bases, with 20 bases between them. This CDR3 has 15 amino acids. The CDR3 loop is CASGPRMGVGTEAFF. The CDR3 DNA reads as TGTGCCAGCGGACCCCGAATGGGAGTCGGCACTGAAGCTTTCTTT.

The rearrangement joins TRBV5-1 to TRBJ2-1; maybe TRBD1 (6 bases). Germline V gene data show CDR1 as SGHRS and CDR2 as YFSETQ. This CDR3 spans 14 amino acids. The V end was cut by 4 bases, the J end by 8 bases, with 16 bases between. CDR3 residues: CASSLFNGGDEQFF. The CDR3 nucleotides are TGCGCCAGCAGCCTATTTAATGGGGGCGATGAGCAGTTCTTC.

This clonotype was counted ten times or more. V is TRBV12-3 or TRBV12-4 and J is TRBJ1-1, with 7 bases aligning to TRBD1. With 6 bases clipped from V and 10 bases from J, the junction kept 11 bases outside the gene matches. This CDR3 spans 13 amino acids. CDR3 in amino acids: CASRGTTGVIAFF. The CDR3 nucleotides are TGTGCCAGCAGGGGGACCACAGGGGTGATAGCTTTCTTT.

This clonotype was counted many times. The rearrangement links TRBV12-3 or TRBV12-4 to TRBJ1-5, with 9 positions matching TRBD1. With 7 bases clipped from V and 7 bases from J, the junction kept 5 bases outside the gene matches. The CDR3 has 13 amino acids. The CDR3 DNA is TGTGCCAGCACCCGGACAGGGGAACAGCCCCAGCATTTT. Translated: CASTRTGEQPQHF.

This rearrangement joins TRBV2 to TRBJ1-4; no definite D call. The CDR3 runs to 14 residues. V lost 6 bases, J lost 7 bases, and 15 bases lay in between. Germline V gives CDR1 SNHLY, CDR2 FYNNEI. CDR3: CASRREVMVEKLFF. The CDR3 DNA reads TGTGCCAGCAGGAGGGAGGTGATGGTTGAAAAACTGTTTTTT.